This T cell receptor beta chain derives from a study of cytomegalovirus exposure and HLA in healthy donors. The PCR was carried out with 60 Vbeta primers and 13 Jbeta primers. Clones were read by immunoSEQ multiplex PCR, and TCRdb kept only the in-frame ones, dropping some. The table shows some 170,000 clones, with about 83% occurring only once. In this sample, this clone turned up once. This clonotype was obtained from a female donor in good health and CMV-seronegative. Sequences were obtained from PBMCs.

Here the CDR3 reads CASSGPGDIGYTF. For the CDR3, the DNA is TGTGCCAGCAGTGGCCCAGGGGATATCGGCTACACCTTC. This sequence joins TRBV9 and TRBJ1-2; maybe TRBD1 (6 bases). Germline CDR1 reads SGDLS; CDR2 reads YYNGEE. The CDR3 covers 13 residues. Trimming took 5 bases from V and 8 from J, leaving 16 bases between them.